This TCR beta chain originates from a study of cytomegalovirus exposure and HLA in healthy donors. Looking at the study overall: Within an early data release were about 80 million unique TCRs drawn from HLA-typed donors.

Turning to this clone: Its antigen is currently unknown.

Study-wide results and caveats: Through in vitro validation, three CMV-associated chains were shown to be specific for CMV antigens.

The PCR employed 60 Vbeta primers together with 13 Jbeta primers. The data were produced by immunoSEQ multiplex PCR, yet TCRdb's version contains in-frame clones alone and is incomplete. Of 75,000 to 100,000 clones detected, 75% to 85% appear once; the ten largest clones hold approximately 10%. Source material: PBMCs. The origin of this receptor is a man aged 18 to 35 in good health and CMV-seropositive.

The DNA of the CDR3 is TGTGCCAGCAGTTTTACCACAGGCCTAAATTCACCCCTCCACTTT. It yields the protein CASSFTTGLNSPLHF. The genes are TRBV28 and TRBJ1-6, with a weak D call TRBD1 (5 bases). V shed 3 bases and J shed 7 bases, with 13 bases lying between them. The V gene's germline CDR1 is MDHEN and CDR2 SYDVKM. The CDR3 length is 15 residues.